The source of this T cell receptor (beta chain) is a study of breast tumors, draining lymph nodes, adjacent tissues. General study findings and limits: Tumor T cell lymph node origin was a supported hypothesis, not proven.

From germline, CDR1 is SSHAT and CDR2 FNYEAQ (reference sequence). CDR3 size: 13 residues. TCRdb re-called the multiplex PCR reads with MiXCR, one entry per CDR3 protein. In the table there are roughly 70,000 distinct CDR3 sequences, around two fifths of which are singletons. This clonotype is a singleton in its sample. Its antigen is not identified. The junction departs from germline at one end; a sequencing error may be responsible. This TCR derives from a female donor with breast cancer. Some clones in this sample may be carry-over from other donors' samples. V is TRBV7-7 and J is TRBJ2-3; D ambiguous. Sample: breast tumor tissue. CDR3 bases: TGTGCTAGCAGCTCGACTCTTTACAATGAGCAGTATTTT. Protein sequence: CASSSTLYNEQYF.